A single sample is the source of the 10 T cell receptor beta chains below, sequenced in a study of shared clonotypes between healthy human individuals. It was CD45RO-negative cells, positively selected for CCR7, that made up naive CD8 cells, with terminally differentiated effector memory CD45RA+ cells excluded. Here immunoSEQ multiplex PCR was the method, and the copy in TCRdb shows in-frame clones only, minus some. The sample records some 2 million clones, about 95% being singletons. The specimen sequenced was naive CD8+ T cells sorted from blood. These receptors came from a man younger than 35 in good health.

The chain couples TRBV4-1 to TRBJ2-7, with 11 bases matching TRBD2. This CDR3 spans 16 amino acids. Germline CDR1 MGHRA, CDR2 YSYEKL. V shed 5 bases, J shed 4 bases, and the junction held 10 bases outside the gene matches. The CDR3 here is CASSSRLTSGAYEQYF. The CDR3 DNA reads TGCGCCAGCAGCTCTAGGCTGACTAGCGGGGCTTACGAGCAGTACTTC.

As concerns this clone: This specimen includes other DNA sequences encoding the same CDR3. The chain uses TRBV5-4 and TRBJ2-1; no clear D gene. The germline CDR1 and CDR2 sequences are SGHNT and YYREEE (reference sequence). The V end was cut by 1 base, the J end by 0 bases, with 5 bases between. This CDR3 comprises 14 residues. The CDR3 bases are TGTGCCAGCAGCTTGTCTAGCTCCTACAATGAGCAGTTCTTC. Residues: CASSLSSSYNEQFF.

The V gene is TRBV12-5, the J gene TRBJ1-2, with 7 nucleotides matching TRBD1. Germline lookup yields CDR1 LGHNT and CDR2 FRNRAP. CDR3 length equals 13 residues. V was clipped by 3 bases and J by 3 bases; unmatched bases: 1. CDR3 sequence reads: CASGFGQDYGYTF. CDR3 DNA: TGTGCTAGTGGTTTCGGACAGGACTATGGCTACACCTTC.

The chain is built from TRBV27 and TRBJ2-7; no clear D. Germline CDR1 reads MNHEY; CDR2 reads SMNVEV (reference sequence). This CDR3 spans 13 amino acids. V gave up 2 bases and J gave up 2 bases, with 7 bases separating them. In nucleotides, the CDR3 is TGTGCCAGCAGTTTAGACTCGGCCTACGAGCAGTACTTC. Translated, it gives CASSLDSAYEQYF.

This chain links TRBV2 with TRBJ2-2; D not resolved. The CDR3 has 16 amino acids. From germline, CDR1 is SNHLY and CDR2 FYNNEI. The V and J ends lost 3 bases and 0 bases respectively, with 11 bases between them. The CDR3: CASSEGQHSNTGELFF. In DNA, the CDR3 is TGTGCCAGCAGTGAGGGCCAACATTCGAACACCGGGGAGCTGTTTTTT.

The V call is TRBV2, the J call TRBJ2-3; D could derive from TRBD1 or TRBD2 (7 bases each). Trimming shortened V by 8 bases and J by 0 bases, and 12 bases separated the two germline ends. This CDR3 contains 14 residues. Germline CDR1 and CDR2: SNHLY and FYNNEI. CDR3 coding DNA: TGTGCCAGCTGCCAGGGGGGGAGCACAGATACGCAGTATTTT. It codes for CASCQGGSTDTQYF.

This clone was recorded only once. The genes are TRBV19 and TRBJ2-7; no clear D gene. The CDR3 runs 13 residues. Trimming left V 5 bases short and J 3 bases short, with 11 bases between. Germline loops: CDR1 LNHDA, CDR2 SQIVND (reference sequence). CDR3 in amino acids: CASSLTNDYEQYF. The DNA for the CDR3 is TGTGCCAGTAGTCTTACTAACGACTACGAGCAGTACTTC.

The chain links TRBV7-9 to TRBJ1-6, with TRBD1 identical over 7 bases. Trimming removed 4 bases from V and 7 bases from J; junction bases left unmatched: 7. Germline values: CDR1 SEHNR, CDR2 FQNEAQ (reference sequence). This CDR3 is built from 15 residues. The CDR3 loop reads CASSSAPGQNSPLHF. The DNA of the CDR3 is TGTGCCAGCAGCTCGGCGCCGGGACAGAATTCACCCCTCCACTTT. The variable domain in full, with the rest retrieved from reference TRBV7-9 and TRBJ1-6, is DTGVSQNPRHKITKRGQNVTFRCDPISEHNRLYWYRQTLGQGPEFLTYFQNEAQLEKSRLLSDRFSAERPKGSFSTLEIQRTEQGDSAMYLCASSSAPGQNSPLHFGNGTRLTVT.

This chain uses TRBV9 with TRBJ2-7; D possibly uses TRBD1 or TRBD2 (5 bases each). This CDR3 region has 14 residues. Germline V gene sequence: CDR1 SGDLS, CDR2 YYNGEE. The V gene lost 4 bases and the J gene lost 2 bases, with 13 bases spanning the gap. CDR3 bases: TGTGCCAGCAGCCCCCGGGACCCAACCTACGAGCAGTACTTC. This gives the protein CASSPRDPTYEQYF.

This sequence joins TRBV29-1 and TRBJ2-1, with 9 bases that match TRBD2. The J segment lost 4 bases and the V segment lost 0 bases, leaving 7 bases of the junction unmatched. CDR3 size: 16 residues. Germline loops: CDR1 SQVTM, CDR2 ANQGSEA. The CDR3 here is CSVEDDLAGKYNEQFF. The CDR3 nucleotides are TGCAGCGTTGAAGATGACCTAGCGGGGAAATACAATGAGCAGTTCTTC.